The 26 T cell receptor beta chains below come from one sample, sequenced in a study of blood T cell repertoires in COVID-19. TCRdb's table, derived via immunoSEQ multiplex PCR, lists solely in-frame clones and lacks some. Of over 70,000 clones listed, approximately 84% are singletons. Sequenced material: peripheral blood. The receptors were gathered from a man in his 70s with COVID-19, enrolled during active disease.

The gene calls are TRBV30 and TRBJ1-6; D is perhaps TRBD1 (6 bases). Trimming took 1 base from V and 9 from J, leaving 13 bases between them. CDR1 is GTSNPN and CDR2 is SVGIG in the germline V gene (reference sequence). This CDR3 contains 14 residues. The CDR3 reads CAWSEGGAASPLHF. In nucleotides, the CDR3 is TGTGCCTGGAGTGAAGGGGGTGCGGCTTCACCCCTCCACTTT.

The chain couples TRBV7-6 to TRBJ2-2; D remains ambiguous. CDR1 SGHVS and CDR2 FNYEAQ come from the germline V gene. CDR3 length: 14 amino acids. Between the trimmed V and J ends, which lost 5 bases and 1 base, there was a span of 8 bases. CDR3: CASSPLRNTGELFF. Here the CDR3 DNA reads TGTGCCAGCAGCCCCCTCAGGAACACCGGGGAGCTGTTTTTT.

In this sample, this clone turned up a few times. The CDR3 nucleotides are TGTGCCAGTCAAAGGGGGGGGGCGACGAACACTGAAGCTTTCTTT. Amino acids: CASQRGGATNTEAFF. V usage is TRBV27 and J usage is TRBJ1-1, with D possibly being TRBD1 (6 bases). Germline V CDR1 and CDR2: MNHEY, SMNVEV (reference sequence). V lost 9 bases and J 1 base, leaving 18 bases between the germline ends. The CDR3 totals 15 residues.

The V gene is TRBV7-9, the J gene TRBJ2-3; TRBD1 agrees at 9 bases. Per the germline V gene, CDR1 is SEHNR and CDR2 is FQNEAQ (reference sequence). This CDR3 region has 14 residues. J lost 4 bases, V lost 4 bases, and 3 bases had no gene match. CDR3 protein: CASSSTGGPDTQYF. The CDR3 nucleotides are TGTGCCAGCAGCTCGACAGGGGGACCAGATACGCAGTATTTT.

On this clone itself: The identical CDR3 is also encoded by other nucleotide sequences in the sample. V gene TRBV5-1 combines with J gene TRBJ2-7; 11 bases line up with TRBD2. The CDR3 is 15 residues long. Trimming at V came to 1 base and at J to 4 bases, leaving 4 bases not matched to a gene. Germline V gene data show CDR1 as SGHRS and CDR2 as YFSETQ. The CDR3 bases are TGCGCCAGCAGCTTGTTAGCGGGGGGGAGTTACGAGCAGTACTTC. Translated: CASSLLAGGSYEQYF.

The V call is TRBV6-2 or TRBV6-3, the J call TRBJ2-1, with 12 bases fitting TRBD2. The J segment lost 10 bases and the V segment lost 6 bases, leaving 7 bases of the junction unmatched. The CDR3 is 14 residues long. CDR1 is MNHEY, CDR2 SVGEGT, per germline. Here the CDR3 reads CASSRGTSGSEQFF. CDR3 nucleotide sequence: TGTGCCAGCAGCCGTGGGACTAGCGGGTCCGAGCAGTTCTTC.

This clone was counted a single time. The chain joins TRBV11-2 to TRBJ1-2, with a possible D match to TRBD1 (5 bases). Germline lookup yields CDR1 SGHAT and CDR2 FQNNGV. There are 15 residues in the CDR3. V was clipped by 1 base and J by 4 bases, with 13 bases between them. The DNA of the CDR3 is TGTGCCAGCAGCTTAGGGGTCGGGGGTACCTATGGCTACACCTTC. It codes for CASSLGVGGTYGYTF.

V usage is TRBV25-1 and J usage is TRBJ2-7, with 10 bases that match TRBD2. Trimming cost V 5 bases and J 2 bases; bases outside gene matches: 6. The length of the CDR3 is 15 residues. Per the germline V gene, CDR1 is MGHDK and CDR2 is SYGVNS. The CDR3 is CASSKAGGLTYEQYF. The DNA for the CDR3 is TGTGCCAGCAGTAAAGCGGGAGGGCTAACCTACGAGCAGTACTTC.

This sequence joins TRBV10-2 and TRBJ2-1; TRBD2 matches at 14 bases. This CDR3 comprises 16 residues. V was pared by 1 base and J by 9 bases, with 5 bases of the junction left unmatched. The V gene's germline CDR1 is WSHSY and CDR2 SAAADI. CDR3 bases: TGCGCCAGCAGTGAGTTCCATGGACTAGCGGGAGGTGAGCAGTTCTTC. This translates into CASSEFHGLAGGEQFF.

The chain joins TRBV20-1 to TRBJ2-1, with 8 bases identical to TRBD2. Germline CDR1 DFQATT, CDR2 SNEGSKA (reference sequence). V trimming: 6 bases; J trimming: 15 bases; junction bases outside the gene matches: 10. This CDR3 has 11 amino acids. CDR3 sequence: CSAAPGGAGFF. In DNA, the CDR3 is TGCAGTGCCGCGCCCGGGGGGGCAGGGTTCTTC.

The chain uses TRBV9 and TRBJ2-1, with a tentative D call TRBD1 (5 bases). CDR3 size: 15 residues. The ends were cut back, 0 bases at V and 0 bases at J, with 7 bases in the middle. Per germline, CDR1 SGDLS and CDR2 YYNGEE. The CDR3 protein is CASSVGGASYNEQFF. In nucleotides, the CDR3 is TGTGCCAGCAGCGTAGGGGGCGCCTCCTACAATGAGCAGTTCTTC.

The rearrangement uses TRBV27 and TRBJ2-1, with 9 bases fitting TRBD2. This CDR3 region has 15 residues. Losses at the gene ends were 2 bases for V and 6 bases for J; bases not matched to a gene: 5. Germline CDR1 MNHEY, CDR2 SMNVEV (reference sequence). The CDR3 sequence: CASSLRLAGPNEQFF. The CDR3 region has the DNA TGTGCCAGCAGTTTACGGCTAGCGGGACCCAATGAGCAGTTCTTC.

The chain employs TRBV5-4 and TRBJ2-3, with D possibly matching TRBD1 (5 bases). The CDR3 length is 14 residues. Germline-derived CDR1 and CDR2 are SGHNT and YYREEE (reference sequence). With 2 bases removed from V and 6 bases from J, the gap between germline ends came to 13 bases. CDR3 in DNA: TGTGCCAGCAGCTTCAGTTTGGGGCCGGATACGCAGTATTTT. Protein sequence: CASSFSLGPDTQYF. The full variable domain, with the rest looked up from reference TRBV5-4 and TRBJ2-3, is ETGVTQSPTHLIKTRGQQVTLRCSSQSGHNTVSWYQQALGQGPQFIFQYYREEENGRGNFPPRFSGLQFPNYSSELNVNALELDDSALYLCASSFSLGPDTQYFGPGTRLTVL.

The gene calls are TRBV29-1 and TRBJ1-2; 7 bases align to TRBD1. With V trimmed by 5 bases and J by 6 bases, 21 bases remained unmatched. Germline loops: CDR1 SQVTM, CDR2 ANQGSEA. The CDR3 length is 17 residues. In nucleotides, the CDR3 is TGCAGCGTTCAGCCCAGGGACGCTAGACAGGGAAGGGATGGCTACACCTTC. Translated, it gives CSVQPRDARQGRDGYTF.

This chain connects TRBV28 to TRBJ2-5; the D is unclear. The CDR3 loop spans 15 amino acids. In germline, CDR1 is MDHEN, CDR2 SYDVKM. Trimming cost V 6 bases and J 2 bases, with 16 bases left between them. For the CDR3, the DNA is TGTGCCAGCAGAAGGCGAGAAGCGAGACAAGAGACCCAGTACTTC. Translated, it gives CASRRREARQETQYF.

Here the CDR3 reads CASKSGGHEQYF. The CDR3 DNA is TGTGCCTCCAAGTCAGGGGGCCACGAGCAGTACTTC. V and J are TRBV10-3 and TRBJ2-7, with 8 bases lining up with TRBD1. Germline-derived CDR1 and CDR2 are ENHRY and SYGVKD. The trim removed 11 bases at V and 5 bases at J, leaving 8 bases unmatched. This CDR3 has 12 amino acids.

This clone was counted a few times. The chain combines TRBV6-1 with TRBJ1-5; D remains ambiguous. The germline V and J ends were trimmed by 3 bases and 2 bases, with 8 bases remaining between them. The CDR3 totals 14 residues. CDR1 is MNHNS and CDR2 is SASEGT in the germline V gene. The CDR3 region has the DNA TGTGCCAGCAGTGACCCCGGGGGCAATCAGCCCCAGCATTTT. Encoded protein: CASSDPGGNQPQHF.

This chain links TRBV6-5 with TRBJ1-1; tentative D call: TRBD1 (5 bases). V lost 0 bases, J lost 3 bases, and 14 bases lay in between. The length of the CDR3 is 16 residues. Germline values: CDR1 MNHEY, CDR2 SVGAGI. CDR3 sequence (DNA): TGTGCCAGCAGTTACTCGAGCTCGGGGGGAGACACTGAAGCTTTCTTT. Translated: CASSYSSSGGDTEAFF.

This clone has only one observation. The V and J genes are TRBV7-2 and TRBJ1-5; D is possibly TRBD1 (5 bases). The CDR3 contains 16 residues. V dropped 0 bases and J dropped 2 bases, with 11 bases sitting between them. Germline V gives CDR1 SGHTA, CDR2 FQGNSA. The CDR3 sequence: CASSLAGGEGNQPQHF. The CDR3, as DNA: TGTGCCAGCAGCTTAGCGGGAGGGGAAGGCAATCAGCCCCAGCATTTT. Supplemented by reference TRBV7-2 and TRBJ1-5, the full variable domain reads GAGVSQSPSNKVTEKGKDVELRCDPISGHTALYWYRQSLGQGLEFLIYFQGNSAPDKSGLPSDRFSAERTGGSVSTLTIQRTQQEDSAVYLCASSLAGGEGNQPQHFGDGTRLSIL.

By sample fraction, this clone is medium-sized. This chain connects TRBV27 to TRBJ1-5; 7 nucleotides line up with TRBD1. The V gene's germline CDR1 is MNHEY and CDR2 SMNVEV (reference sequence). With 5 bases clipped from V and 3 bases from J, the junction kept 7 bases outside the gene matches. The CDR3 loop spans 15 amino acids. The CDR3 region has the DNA TGTGCCAGCAGTCCGAATACAGGGGCCAATCAGCCCCAGCATTTT. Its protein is CASSPNTGANQPQHF.

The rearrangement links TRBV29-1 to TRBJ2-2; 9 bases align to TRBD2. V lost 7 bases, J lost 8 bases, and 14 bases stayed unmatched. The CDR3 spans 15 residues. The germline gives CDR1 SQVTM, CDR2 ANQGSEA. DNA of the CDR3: TGCAGCGCCCCAGGGGCGGGGGGGCTGTCTGGGGAGCTGTTTTTT. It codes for CSAPGAGGLSGELFF.

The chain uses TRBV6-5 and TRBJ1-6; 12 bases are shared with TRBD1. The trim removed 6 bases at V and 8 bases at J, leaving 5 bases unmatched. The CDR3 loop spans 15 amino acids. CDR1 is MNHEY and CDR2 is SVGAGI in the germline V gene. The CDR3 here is CASSPGQGADSPLHF. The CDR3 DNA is TGTGCCAGCAGCCCGGGACAGGGGGCCGATTCACCCCTCCACTTT.

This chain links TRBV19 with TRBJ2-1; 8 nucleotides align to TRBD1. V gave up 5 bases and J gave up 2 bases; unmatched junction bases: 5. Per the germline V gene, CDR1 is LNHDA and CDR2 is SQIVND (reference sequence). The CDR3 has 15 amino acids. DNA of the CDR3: TGTGCCAGTAGTTCCTCGACAGGGGCCTACAATGAGCAGTTCTTC. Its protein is CASSSSTGAYNEQFF.

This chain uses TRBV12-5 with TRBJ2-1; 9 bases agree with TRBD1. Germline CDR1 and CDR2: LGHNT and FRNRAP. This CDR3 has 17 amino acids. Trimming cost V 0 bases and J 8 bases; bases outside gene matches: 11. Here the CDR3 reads CASGLVLPGQGRDEQFF. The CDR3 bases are TGTGCTAGTGGTTTGGTACTACCGGGACAGGGTAGAGATGAGCAGTTCTTC.

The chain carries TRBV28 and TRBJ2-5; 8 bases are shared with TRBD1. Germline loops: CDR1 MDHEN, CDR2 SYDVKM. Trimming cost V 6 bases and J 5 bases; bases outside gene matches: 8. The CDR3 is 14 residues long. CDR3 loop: CASRPRTGFETQYF. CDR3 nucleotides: TGTGCCAGCAGGCCTCGGACAGGGTTCGAGACCCAGTACTTC.

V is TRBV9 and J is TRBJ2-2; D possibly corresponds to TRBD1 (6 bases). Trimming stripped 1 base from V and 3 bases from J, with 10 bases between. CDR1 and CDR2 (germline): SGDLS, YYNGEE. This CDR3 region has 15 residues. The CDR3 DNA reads TGTGCCAGCAGCGTACAGGGGCGTGACACCGGGGAGCTGTTTTTT. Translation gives CASSVQGRDTGELFF.